This entry describes one T cell receptor (beta chain). The antigen remains undetermined. The table came from immunoSEQ multiplex PCR; TCRdb's copy has only in-frame clones and leaves some out. The data hold roughly 160,000 clones, with 90% observed a single time. The data are from a study of T cell responses to AZD1222 COVID-19 vaccine. Study as a whole: Pooling was applied to second doses at about 4 or about 12 weeks.

General observations from the study: Regions left unmutated in variants are reportedly the target of nearly half of spike-specific TCRs.

The V end was cut by 1 base, the J end by 4 bases, with 15 bases between. CDR3 length: 16 amino acids. Germline values: CDR1 SGHKS, CDR2 YYEKEE (reference sequence). The input for sequencing was peripheral blood, taken on day 0 of AZD1222 vaccination. The chain uses TRBV5-5 and TRBJ2-1; TRBD2 is a possible D gene (5 bases). This sequence was found in an adult in good health. CDR3 DNA: TGTGCCAGCAGCTTGCTCTCCGGGGTTACGTACAATGAGCAGTTCTTC. The encoded protein is CASSLLSGVTYNEQFF.